The 27 T cell receptor beta chains presented below share a single source sample, sequenced in a study of blood T cell repertoires in COVID-19. Assay used: immunoSEQ multiplex PCR; TCRdb lists only in-frame clones, some missing. The repertoire holds almost 300,000 clones, with more than 85% as singletons. The sequencing input was peripheral blood. All receptors derive from a man between 65 and 79 years old with acute or convalescent COVID-19.

The chain employs TRBV5-1 and TRBJ1-4; D is ambiguous. CDR1 is SGHRS, CDR2 YFSETQ, per germline. CDR3 length: 15 residues. With 3 bases removed from V and 0 bases from J, the gap between germline ends came to 9 bases. The CDR3 protein is CASSSTGATNEKLFF. CDR3 DNA sequence: TGCGCCAGCAGCTCTACCGGGGCAACTAATGAAAAACTGTTTTTT.

The chain carries TRBV29-1 and TRBJ1-1; 8 bases agree with TRBD1. Losses at the gene ends were 6 bases for V and 6 bases for J; bases not matched to a gene: 15. Germline CDR1 is SQVTM and CDR2 is ANQGSEA. CDR3 length equals 15 residues. The CDR3 region is CSVGGQAHIPAEAFF. CDR3 in DNA: TGCAGCGTGGGGGGACAGGCTCATATCCCGGCTGAAGCTTTCTTT.

The V call is TRBV6-6, the J call TRBJ1-2; 11 positions agree with TRBD1. The CDR3 spans 16 residues. Germline CDR1 is MNHNY and CDR2 is SVGAGI (reference sequence). Germline trimming cut 5 bases from V and 2 bases from J; bases unmatched to any gene: 7. The CDR3 here is CASSNAGTGGNYGYTF. Written as DNA, the CDR3 is TGTGCCAGCAGTAACGCAGGGACAGGGGGAAACTATGGCTACACCTTC.

The gene calls are TRBV4-2 and TRBJ1-6, with D perhaps TRBD1 (6 bases). The CDR3 is 16 residues long. The germline V gene encodes CDR1 LGHNA and CDR2 YNFKEQ. V lost 4 bases and J lost 7, with 17 bases in between. The DNA for the CDR3 is TGTGCCAGCAGCCCATCCCTGGGGGCGGTGAATTCACCCCTCCACTTT. It yields the protein CASSPSLGAVNSPLHF.

The chain employs TRBV10-3 and TRBJ2-1; the match to TRBD2 covers 8 bases. V shed 4 bases and J 5 bases; nucleotides not matched to a gene: 10. Germline CDR1 reads ENHRY; CDR2 reads SYGVKD. The CDR3 consists of 16 residues. CDR3 bases: TGTGCCATCAGTGGGAGGAGCGGGAGCAGAAACAATGAGCAGTTCTTC. It codes for CAISGRSGSRNNEQFF.

This clone was picked up one time. The chain combines TRBV5-1 with TRBJ1-4, with a weak D call TRBD1 (5 bases). CDR1 is SGHRS, CDR2 YFSETQ, per germline. Trimming took off 5 bases at V and 8 bases at J, with 16 bases between the two ends. The CDR3 loop spans 14 amino acids. CDR3 bases: TGCGCCAGCAGTCTGGACAAGCCGGACGAAAAACTGTTTTTT. Encoded protein: CASSLDKPDEKLFF. The whole variable domain, remainder taken from reference TRBV5-1 and TRBJ1-4, is KAGVTQTPRYLIKTRGQQVTLSCSPISGHRSVSWYQQTPGQGLQFLFEYFSETQRNKGNFPGRFSGRQFSNSRSEMNVSTLELGDSALYLCASSLDKPDEKLFFGSGTQLSVL.

This rearrangement joins TRBV28 to TRBJ2-5; TRBD1 matches at 7 bases. The V segment lost 5 bases and the J segment 5 bases; nucleotides outside the gene matches: 2. The CDR3 length is 12 residues. Germline CDR1 reads MDHEN; CDR2 reads SYDVKM. In nucleotides, the CDR3 is TGTGCCAGCAGTCAGGGGGAGGAGACCCAGTACTTC. This encodes CASSQGEETQYF.

This clone was counted a few times. This chain links TRBV7-8 with TRBJ2-5; no reliable D call. This CDR3 region has 13 residues. The germline V gene has CDR1 SGHVS and CDR2 FQNEAQ. Between the trimmed V and J ends, which lost 2 bases and 5 bases, there was a span of 9 bases. Here the CDR3 DNA reads TGTGCCAGCAGCTTAACGGTTTTGGAGACCCAGTACTTC. Translated, it gives CASSLTVLETQYF.

The V and J genes are TRBV27 and TRBJ1-2, with 8 nucleotides matching TRBD1. The CDR3 contains 16 residues. CDR1 is MNHEY and CDR2 is SMNVEV in the germline V gene (reference sequence). V was clipped by 5 bases and J by 0 bases; unmatched bases: 8. CDR3 nucleotide sequence: TGTGCCAGCAGTCCACAGGGGGGGGCAGCTAACTATGGCTACACCTTC. Protein: CASSPQGGAANYGYTF.

This chain connects TRBV15 to TRBJ2-5; D may be TRBD2 (6 bases). In germline, CDR1 is LNHNV, CDR2 YYDKDF (reference sequence). V was pared by 3 bases and J by 2 bases, with 22 bases between. The length of the CDR3 is 18 residues. CDR3 DNA sequence: TGTGCCACCAGCAGTGGAGGGCCTAGCAGTAGTCTTCAAGAGACCCAGTACTTC. This codes for CATSSGGPSSSLQETQYF.

V is TRBV4-3 and J is TRBJ1-2, with D possibly TRBD1 on 6 matching bases. With 2 bases removed from V and 7 bases from J, the gap between germline ends came to 20 bases. This CDR3 has 16 amino acids. The germline V gene has CDR1 LGHNA and CDR2 YSLEER. The CDR3 DNA sequence: TGCGCCAGCAGCCAACAGGGGTGGTTAAGTTCGGGTGGCTACACCTTC. It encodes CASSQQGWLSSGGYTF.

About this clone itself: The identical CDR3 is also encoded by other nucleotide sequences in the sample. The V call is TRBV12-3 or TRBV12-4, the J call TRBJ2-1, with 7 bases identical to TRBD1. The J segment lost 4 bases and the V segment lost 6 bases, leaving 3 bases of the junction unmatched. The CDR3 loop spans 13 amino acids. CDR3 sequence reads: CASSPTGYNEQFF. The CDR3 DNA reads TGTGCCAGCAGCCCGACAGGGTACAATGAGCAGTTCTTC.

The V gene is TRBV6-5, the J gene TRBJ1-6; D is perhaps TRBD1 (6 bases). Germline V gene lookup returns CDR1 MNHEY and CDR2 SVGAGI. This CDR3 is 16 amino acids long. Trimming removed 0 bases at V and 5 bases at J, with 11 bases between. In nucleotides, the CDR3 is TGTGCCAGCAGTTACTCGATACAGGGAGATAATTCACCCCTCCACTTT. It translates to CASSYSIQGDNSPLHF.

V is TRBV4-3 and J is TRBJ2-3; maybe TRBD1 (6 bases). V lost 0 bases to trimming and J lost 6 bases, with 13 bases between them. The CDR3 covers 15 residues. The germline CDR1 and CDR2 sequences are LGHNA and YSLEER. CDR3 DNA: TGCGCCAGCAGCCAAGAGAGCCAGGGGATCGATACGCAGTATTTT. It yields the protein CASSQESQGIDTQYF.

This rearrangement joins TRBV3-1 (or the pseudogene TRBV3-2) to TRBJ2-2; TRBD2 matches 16 bases. V lost 4 bases, J lost 6 bases, and 2 bases stayed unmatched. Germline values: CDR1 LGHDT, CDR2 YNNKEL (reference sequence). The CDR3 runs to 16 residues. The CDR3 nucleotides are TGTGCCAGCAGCCCGGGACTAGCGGGGGGGCCCGGGGAGCTGTTTTTT. It yields the protein CASSPGLAGGPGELFF.

This chain connects TRBV28 to TRBJ1-1; 7 bases agree with TRBD1. Germline assignment: CDR1 MDHEN and CDR2 SYDVKM. CDR3 length: 15 residues. J gave up 1 base and V 5 bases, and 7 bases lay outside the gene matches. The CDR3 spells CASSKTGVENTEAFF. CDR3 DNA: TGTGCCAGCAGTAAAACAGGGGTTGAGAACACTGAAGCTTTCTTT.

The chain recombines TRBV2 with TRBJ1-5, with 10 bases fitting TRBD1. There are 17 residues in the CDR3. Trimming removed 2 bases from V and 2 bases from J; junction bases left unmatched: 6. The germline V gene encodes CDR1 SNHLY and CDR2 FYNNEI. The CDR3 nucleotides are TGTGCCAGCAGTGAATGGCAGACAGGGGGCCGCAATCAGCCCCAGCATTTT. Encoded protein: CASSEWQTGGRNQPQHF. Supplemented by reference TRBV2 and TRBJ1-5, the full variable domain reads EPEVTQTPSHQVTQMGQEVILRCVPISNHLYFYWYRQILGQKVEFLVSFYNNEISEKSEIFDDQFSVERPDGSNFTLKIRSTKLEDSAMYFCASSEWQTGGRNQPQHFGDGTRLSIL.

The chain combines TRBV5-5 with TRBJ1-2; no reliable D call. The CDR3 is made up of 11 amino acids. Germline V gene lookup returns CDR1 SGHKS and CDR2 YYEKEE (reference sequence). V shed 0 bases and J shed 6 bases, with 3 bases lying between them. CDR3 DNA sequence: TGTGCCAGCAGCTTGGTCGATGGCTACACCTTC. This gives the protein CASSLVDGYTF.

This chain joins TRBV7-9 and TRBJ2-3; TRBD1 might be the D (5 bases). V was clipped by 2 bases and J by 2 bases, with 11 bases between them. CDR3 length: 15 residues. Germline V gene lookup returns CDR1 SEHNR and CDR2 FQNEAQ (reference sequence). The chain's CDR3 is CASSLSQGPTDTQYF. The DNA of the CDR3 is TGTGCCAGCAGCTTAAGTCAGGGCCCCACAGATACGCAGTATTTT.

This clone was found once. Other nucleotide sequences from this sample produce the same CDR3. The CDR3 sequence: CASSVGLAGYNEQFF. The CDR3 region has the DNA TGTGCCAGCAGCGTAGGTCTAGCGGGGTACAATGAGCAGTTCTTC. The chain has TRBV9 and TRBJ2-1, with TRBD2 identical over 9 bases. V shed 0 bases and J 4 bases; nucleotides not matched to a gene: 2. Germline V gene sequence: CDR1 SGDLS, CDR2 YYNGEE. This CDR3 has 15 residues.

The chain couples TRBV1 to TRBJ1-1; TRBD1 is the table's D call and was not checked against the DNA. TRBV1 is listed as a pseudogene. The CDR3 runs to 14 residues. The CDR3 DNA is TGCACCAGCAGCCCGCAGGTCCCGAACACTGAAGCTTTCTTT. Protein sequence: CTSSPQVPNTEAFF.

This sequence joins TRBV6-6 and TRBJ1-4; no firm D call. Germline CDR1 is MNHNY and CDR2 is SVGAGI (reference sequence). Trimming pared 5 bases from V and 0 bases from J, leaving 13 bases between. The CDR3 loop spans 16 amino acids. CDR3 sequence (DNA): TGTGCCAGCAGTCGAGGGCAGCCCGCAACTAATGAAAAACTGTTTTTT. The encoded protein is CASSRGQPATNEKLFF.

J is TRBJ2-7 and V is TRBV28; 8 bases are shared with TRBD1. The CDR3 has 13 residues. J gave up 0 bases and V 10 bases, and 5 bases lay outside the gene matches. Germline-derived CDR1 and CDR2 are MDHEN and SYDVKM. CDR3 sequence: CATRQGSSYEQYF. CDR3 DNA: TGTGCCACCCGACAGGGGAGCTCCTACGAGCAGTACTTC.

CDR3 sequence (DNA): TGTGCCAGCAGCTCGCAGATAATTACCGGGGAGCTGTTTTTT. It encodes CASSSQIITGELFF. V and J are TRBV7-9 and TRBJ2-2, with unresolved D. Germline V gene sequence: CDR1 SEHNR, CDR2 FQNEAQ (reference sequence). The ends were cut back, 4 bases at V and 5 bases at J, with 11 bases in the middle. This CDR3 comprises 14 residues. Full variable domain (outside the CDR3, taken from reference TRBV7-9 and TRBJ2-2): DTGVSQNPRHKITKRGQNVTFRCDPISEHNRLYWYRQTLGQGPEFLTYFQNEAQLEKSRLLSDRFSAERPKGSFSTLEIQRTEQGDSAMYLCASSSQIITGELFFGEGSRLTVL.

This clone has just one count. The chain combines TRBV2 with TRBJ2-1; D is undetermined. The CDR3 is 15 amino acids. Germline lookup yields CDR1 SNHLY and CDR2 FYNNEI. Trimming left V 7 bases short and J 0 bases short, with 13 bases between. CDR3 bases: TGTGCCAGCACCCAATTGCTGAGCTCCTACAATGAGCAGTTCTTC. Protein product: CASTQLLSSYNEQFF.

The chain combines TRBV19 with TRBJ2-1, with unresolved D. Trimming shortened V by 7 bases and J by 8 bases, and 12 bases separated the two germline ends. CDR1 and CDR2 (germline): LNHDA, SQIVND (reference sequence). The CDR3 is 12 amino acids. The CDR3 nucleotides read TGTGCCAGTAACAACCAGGTGCATGAGCAGTTCTTC. It codes for CASNNQVHEQFF. The complete variable domain, with remaining parts taken from reference TRBV19 and TRBJ2-1, reads DGGITQSPKYLFRKEGQNVTLSCEQNLNHDAMYWYRQDPGQGLRLIYYSQIVNDFQKGDIAEGYSVSREKKESFPLTVTSAQKNPTAFYLCASNNQVHEQFFGPGTRLTVL.

This clone was seen a handful of times. This chain links TRBV6-6 with TRBJ2-7, with 7 bases identical to TRBD1. J was trimmed by 2 bases and V by 8 bases; bases with no gene match: 12. The germline V gene encodes CDR1 MNHNY and CDR2 SVGAGI (reference sequence). This CDR3 has 15 amino acids. The CDR3 bases are TGTGCCAGCTCCCGAATTGGGACAGAGACCTACGAGCAGTACTTC. Encoded protein: CASSRIGTETYEQYF.